These 14 T cell receptor beta chains share one sample of origin, sequenced in a study of CD8 T cells in ankylosing spondylitis. Overall study findings and caveats: For ankylosing spondylitis blood, a TCR beta motif of about eight highly homologous variants appeared characteristic.

In TCRdb, the 5' RACE reads were re-called with MiXCR into one record per CDR3 protein. Among about 390,000 distinct CDR3 sequences listed, 20% to 25% were seen once. These receptors have no identified antigens. Sequenced: blood, either unsorted or a sorted T cell fraction (not recorded which). The source of these receptors is a male donor with ankylosing spondylitis.

The V and J genes are TRBV5-1 and TRBJ2-7, with D possibly being TRBD2 (6 bases). The V and J ends lost 4 bases and 3 bases respectively, with 17 bases between them. The CDR3 has 15 amino acids. The germline V gene has CDR1 SGHRS and CDR2 YFSETQ. CDR3 nucleotide sequence: TGCGCCAGCAGCGGCAGGACGGAGGGACTCTACGAGCAGTACTTC. It translates to CASSGRTEGLYEQYF.

V usage is TRBV5-4 and J usage is TRBJ2-5; 7 bases line up with TRBD2. The CDR3 extends over 16 amino acids. The junction had 9 bases not matched to a gene; V was cut back by 3 bases and J by 1 base. The germline CDR1 and CDR2 sequences are SGHNT and YYREEE (reference sequence). The CDR3 coding sequence is TGTGCCAGCAGCTCCTCCCGTGCTAGCGGCCAAGAGACCCAGTACTTC. It yields the protein CASSSSRASGQETQYF.

This clonotype has more than one count but fewer than ten. V usage is TRBV5-1 and J usage is TRBJ2-2; D is perhaps TRBD1 (6 bases). CDR1 and CDR2 (germline): SGHRS, YFSETQ. Trimming removed 4 bases from V and 1 base from J, with 17 bases in between. This CDR3 spans 17 amino acids. CDR3 DNA: TGCGCCAGCAGCCCGGGACAAGGTTTTGGGAACACCGGGGAGCTGTTTTTT. Its protein product is CASSPGQGFGNTGELFF.

CDR3 amino acids: CASSPRDGRTDTQYF. In DNA, the CDR3 is TGCGCCAGCAGCCCACGAGATGGGAGGACAGATACGCAGTATTTT. The chain joins TRBV5-1 to TRBJ2-3; D perhaps matches TRBD2 (6 bases). The CDR3 is 15 residues long. The germline V gene has CDR1 SGHRS and CDR2 YFSETQ. Deletions cut 4 bases from V and 3 bases from J, with 15 bases between.

In this sample, this clonotype turned up a few times. This chain joins TRBV12-3 or TRBV12-4 and TRBJ2-7; the D is unclear. V was pared by 5 bases and J by 3 bases, with 14 bases between. This CDR3 spans 14 amino acids. This CDR3 reads CASSTLDGVYEQYF. CDR3 nucleotide sequence: TGTGCCAGCAGTACCTTGGACGGAGTCTACGAGCAGTACTTC.

The chain is built from TRBV3-1 and TRBJ2-7; TRBD2 is a possible D gene (6 bases). The CDR3 sequence is 15 residues long. CDR1 and CDR2 from the germline V gene are LGHDT and YNNKEL (reference sequence). V lost 2 bases and J lost 4, with 15 bases in between. In DNA, the CDR3 is TGTGCCAGCAGCCAAAGGGCGGGGCTTTGGTACGAGCAGTACTTC. Protein: CASSQRAGLWYEQYF.

V and J are TRBV6-5 and TRBJ1-6, with D possibly matching TRBD1 (5 bases). Looked up from germline, CDR1 is MNHEY and CDR2 is SVGAGI. The CDR3 contains 19 residues. V shed 0 bases and J shed 7 bases, with 22 bases lying between them. CDR3 in DNA: TGTGCCAGCAGTTACTCGACCGGAAATTACAGGCAAATGAATTCACCCCTCCACTTT. It codes for CASSYSTGNYRQMNSPLHF.

The table lists this clonotype with a few counts. The V gene is TRBV4-3, the J gene TRBJ1-2; TRBD1 might be the D (6 bases). The CDR3 has 17 amino acids. V was trimmed by 3 bases and J by 4 bases, leaving 21 bases between them. CDR1 is LGHNA, CDR2 YSLEER, per germline. The CDR3 spells CASSQSSGTYVSYGYTF. In nucleotides, the CDR3 is TGCGCCAGCAGCCAGTCTTCCGGGACATACGTGTCCTATGGCTACACCTTC.

The rearrangement joins TRBV28 to TRBJ2-7; TRBD1 is a possible D gene (6 bases). The V end was cut by 6 bases, the J end by 5 bases, with 23 bases between. The germline gives CDR1 MDHEN, CDR2 SYDVKM. The CDR3 totals 16 residues. The CDR3 spells CASSPTTNRARDEQYF. As DNA, the CDR3 is TGTGCCAGCAGCCCTACAACGAACAGGGCCCGGGACGAGCAGTACTTC. Drawing the rest from reference TRBV28 and TRBJ2-7, the complete variable domain is DVKVTQSSRYLVKRTGEKVFLECVQDMDHENMFWYRQDPGLGLRLIYFSYDVKMKEKGDIPEGYSVSREKKERFSLILESASTNQTSMYLCASSPTTNRARDEQYFGPGTRLTVT.

This clonotype was counted a few times. The chain recombines TRBV12-3 or TRBV12-4 with TRBJ2-1; the D gene could be TRBD1 or TRBD2 (5 bases each). Trimming left V 5 bases short and J 3 bases short, with 14 bases between. This CDR3 has 15 residues. DNA of the CDR3: TGTGCCAGCAGTAAACGGGACCCCCGCTACAATGAGCAGTTCTTC. This translates into CASSKRDPRYNEQFF.

The rearrangement joins TRBV5-1 to TRBJ1-4; D unresolved. Germline assignment: CDR1 SGHRS and CDR2 YFSETQ. There are 12 residues in the CDR3. Trimming pared 0 bases from V and 8 bases from J, leaving 5 bases between. The CDR3 region is CASSLDSEKLFF. CDR3 bases: TGCGCCAGCAGCTTGGACAGCGAAAAACTGTTTTTT.

This clonotype was counted a few times. This rearrangement joins TRBV19 to TRBJ2-5; D gene uncertain. The V gene's germline CDR1 is LNHDA and CDR2 SQIVND (reference sequence). Trimming left V 3 bases short and J 5 bases short, with 13 bases between. The CDR3 length is 14 residues. CDR3 protein: CASSIPRLWETQYF. The CDR3 region has the DNA TGTGCCAGTAGTATCCCGAGGCTTTGGGAGACCCAGTACTTC.

The J gene is TRBJ2-2, the V gene TRBV5-1, with D tentatively TRBD1 (6 bases). Germline-derived CDR1 and CDR2 are SGHRS and YFSETQ. V shed 3 bases and J shed 1 base, with 7 bases lying between them. The CDR3 has 14 amino acids. CDR3 nucleotide sequence: TGCGCCAGCAGCTCACAGGGGAACACCGGGGAGCTGTTTTTT. Protein: CASSSQGNTGELFF.

This clonotype has more than one count but fewer than ten. The chain links TRBV19 to TRBJ1-1, with a tentative D call TRBD1 (5 bases). The germline V and J ends were trimmed by 7 bases and 3 bases, with 12 bases remaining between them. The CDR3 spans 13 residues. CDR1 LNHDA and CDR2 SQIVND come from the germline V gene (reference sequence). CDR3 region: CASTPGRDTEAFF. The CDR3 region has the DNA TGTGCCAGTACACCAGGGAGGGACACTGAAGCTTTCTTT.